The rows below give T cell receptor beta chains drawn from one sample of a study of T-cell memory formation after mild COVID-19. MiXCR, run by TCRdb on the 5' RACE reads, gives a single entry per CDR3 protein. The repertoire holds roughly 610,000 distinct CDR3 sequences, with around 15% as singletons. Sequencing input: PBMCs or a T cell subset sorted from them (not recorded which). These receptors were obtained from an adult woman who had mild COVID-19 (a few samples of this study predate the infection). Cell type and time point are not known. The CDR3 runs from the conserved cysteine through the conserved F or W. The D gene is left open where the match is weak. Clone sizes are given selectively: once, few, many, or a class where the clone is expanded.

D	V	size	J	CDR3	DNA
-	TRBV5-5	-	TRBJ2-1	CASSFFRFEGEQFF	TGTGCCAGCAGCTTTTTCCGATTCGAAGGCGAGCAGTTCTTC
TRBD2	TRBV7-2	-	TRBJ2-3	CASSSGLALSTDTQYF	TGTGCCAGCAGCTCGGGACTAGCGTTAAGCACAGATACGCAGTATTTT
-	TRBV20-1	-	TRBJ2-1	CSARAARGLSYNEQFF	TGCAGTGCTAGAGCGGCGCGGGGTCTCTCCTACAATGAGCAGTTCTTC
TRBD2	TRBV6-2/TRBV6-3	few	TRBJ2-5	CASSYSRDSGALQTQYF	TGTGCCAGCAGTTACTCGCGGGATAGCGGGGCGCTTCAGACCCAGTACTTC
-	TRBV5-1	few	TRBJ2-5	CASRTAYQETQYF	TGCGCCAGCAGGACAGCTTACCAAGAGACCCAGTACTTC
-	TRBV5-1	few	TRBJ2-7	CASRPDSYEQYF	TGCGCCAGCAGGCCCGACAGCTACGAGCAGTACTTC
-	TRBV5-6	-	TRBJ2-3	CASSLGAGRLPDTQYF	TGTGCCAGCAGCTTGGGGGCAGGGAGATTGCCAGATACGCAGTATTTT
-	TRBV7-2	many	TRBJ2-5	CASSLGGTDETQYF	TGTGCCAGCAGCTTAGGCGGGACAGATGAGACCCAGTACTTC
-	TRBV5-1	-	TRBJ2-1	CASTFAGSLNEQFF	TGCGCCAGCACCTTTGCGGGTTCACTCAATGAGCAGTTCTTC
-	TRBV24-1	few	TRBJ1-5	CATSPREGGNQPQHF	TGTGCCACCAGTCCCAGGGAAGGAGGCAATCAGCCCCAGCATTTT
-	TRBV2	-	TRBJ2-2	CASSEYRKNTGELFF	TGTGCCAGCAGCGAATACAGGAAGAACACCGGGGAGCTGTTTTTT
-	TRBV7-2	many	TRBJ2-1	CASSLQAGTRYNEQFF	TGTGCCAGCAGCTTACAGGCGGGAACACGGTACAATGAGCAGTTCTTC
-	TRBV24-1	few	TRBJ2-1	CATSDTRGNIGAEQFF	TGTGCCACCAGTGACACTAGGGGTAATATCGGCGCTGAGCAGTTCTTC
-	TRBV20-1	few	TRBJ2-3	CSARRPGRVTDTQYF	TGCAGTGCTAGACGCCCGGGACGAGTCACAGATACGCAGTATTTT
TRBD2	TRBV3-1	many	TRBJ2-1	CASSITGTSSNEQFF	TGTGCCAGCAGCATTACCGGGACTAGCAGCAATGAGCAGTTCTTC
TRBD2	TRBV18	few	TRBJ2-7	CASSPGGSNYEQYF	TGTGCCAGCTCACCCGGGGGGTCAAACTACGAGCAGTACTTC
-	TRBV11-2	-	TRBJ2-6	CASRAEGFGANVLTF	TGTGCCAGCAGAGCCGAGGGGTTCGGGGCCAACGTCCTGACTTTC
-	TRBV2	few	TRBJ2-1	CASEGVNSAKQFF	TGTGCCAGCGAGGGGGTGAACAGCGCTAAGCAGTTCTTC
TRBD1	TRBV5-1	-	TRBJ2-4	CASSLTGTGGVELAKNIQYF	TGCGCCAGCAGCCTGACCGGGACAGGGGGCGTCGAATTAGCCAAAAACATTCAGTACTTC
TRBD1	TRBV30	-	TRBJ2-7	CAWTQGAITSYEQYF	TGTGCCTGGACCCAGGGGGCGATAACTTCCTACGAGCAGTACTTC
TRBD2	TRBV24-1	-	TRBJ2-7	CATSASGTSYEQYF	TGTGCCACCAGTGCTAGCGGAACCTCCTACGAGCAGTACTTC
-	TRBV7-6	few	TRBJ2-2	CATRGASLNTGELFF	TGTGCCACAAGGGGGGCGAGTCTAAACACCGGGGAGCTGTTTTTT
-	TRBV25-1	-	TRBJ1-5	CASSGGSINQPQHF	TGTGCCAGCAGTGGGGGCAGCATCAATCAGCCCCAGCATTTT
TRBD2	TRBV27	few	TRBJ2-7	CASSIAGGAYEQYF	TGTGCCAGCAGTATAGCGGGAGGGGCGTATGAGCAGTACTTC
-	TRBV4-3	few	TRBJ2-3	CASSQDEGVTDTQYF	TGCGCCAGCAGCCAAGATGAGGGGGTCACAGATACGCAGTATTTT
-	TRBV15	few	TRBJ1-3	CATSRWDGSGNTIYF	TGTGCCACCAGCAGGTGGGACGGCTCTGGAAACACCATATATTTT
-	TRBV13	-	TRBJ1-1	CASSRPSGNEAFF	TGTGCCAGCAGCCGACCATCCGGTAACGAAGCTTTCTTT
-	TRBV5-6	few	TRBJ2-5	CASSASLETQYF	TGTGCCAGCAGCGCCTCCTTAGAGACCCAGTACTTC
-	TRBV29-1	-	TRBJ2-5	CSVDAWTEQETQYF	TGCAGCGTTGACGCGTGGACTGAACAAGAGACCCAGTACTTC
TRBD2	TRBV12-3/TRBV12-4	few	TRBJ2-5	CASSFYGTSGSGETQYF	TGTGCCAGCAGTTTTTATGGGACTAGCGGGAGTGGGGAGACCCAGTACTTC
TRBD2	TRBV7-3	-	TRBJ2-1	CASSLIPLPGGPRNEQFF	TGTGCCAGCAGCTTAATCCCCCTCCCGGGGGGGCCTAGGAATGAGCAGTTCTTC
TRBD2	TRBV5-4	-	TRBJ2-1	CASSFLAVAGGPKGDEQFF	TGTGCCAGCAGCTTCCTCGCCGTGGCGGGGGGGCCGAAGGGGGATGAGCAGTTCTTC
-	TRBV12-3/TRBV12-4	few	TRBJ1-5	CASSERQGNQPQHF	TGTGCCAGCAGTGAGCGACAGGGCAATCAGCCCCAGCATTTT
TRBD2	TRBV9	few	TRBJ2-1	CASGGGSGEQFF	TGTGCCAGCGGGGGAGGGTCGGGTGAGCAGTTCTTC
TRBD1	TRBV7-8	many	TRBJ2-1	CASSGGQAFNEQFF	TGTGCCTCCTCTGGGGGACAGGCTTTCAATGAGCAGTTCTTC
TRBD1	TRBV5-1	few	TRBJ2-5	CASSSGGQGQETQYF	TGCGCCAGCAGCTCGGGTGGACAGGGTCAAGAGACCCAGTACTTC
-	TRBV4-1	-	TRBJ2-1	CASSQEVPNSGGDSSYNEQFF	TGCGCCAGCAGCCAAGAGGTCCCCAATAGCGGTGGCGATAGCTCCTACAATGAGCAGTTCTTC
TRBD2	TRBV20-1	-	TRBJ2-3	CSARGGRGTDTQYF	TGCAGTGCTAGGGGGGGGAGAGGCACAGATACGCAGTATTTT
TRBD1	TRBV12-3/TRBV12-4	-	TRBJ1-5	CASSFSQGAYSNQPQHF	TGTGCCAGCAGTTTCTCGCAGGGGGCTTATAGCAATCAGCCCCAGCATTTT
-	TRBV29-1	-	TRBJ2-7	CSATEALSYEQYF	TGCAGCGCCACTGAGGCCCTCTCCTACGAGCAGTACTTC
TRBD2	TRBV12-3/TRBV12-4	few	TRBJ2-5	CASSTGGAGQETQYF	TGTGCCAGCAGTACCGGGGGGGCAGGTCAAGAGACCCAGTACTTC
-	TRBV18	-	TRBJ1-2	CASSSFGDHGYTF	TGTGCCAGCTCATCGTTCGGGGATCATGGCTACACCTTC
-	TRBV12-3/TRBV12-4	-	TRBJ1-1	CASSKTGPNTEAFF	TGTGCCAGCAGTAAGACAGGCCCGAACACTGAAGCTTTCTTT
TRBD2	TRBV7-6	-	TRBJ2-1	CASSLRLAGEVGAYNEQFF	TGTGCCAGCAGCTTGCGTCTAGCGGGGGAGGTAGGCGCCTACAATGAGCAGTTCTTC
TRBD2	TRBV7-9	-	TRBJ2-6	CASSTPGGSGANVLTF	TGTGCCAGCAGCACACCCGGGGGGTCTGGGGCCAACGTCCTGACTTTC